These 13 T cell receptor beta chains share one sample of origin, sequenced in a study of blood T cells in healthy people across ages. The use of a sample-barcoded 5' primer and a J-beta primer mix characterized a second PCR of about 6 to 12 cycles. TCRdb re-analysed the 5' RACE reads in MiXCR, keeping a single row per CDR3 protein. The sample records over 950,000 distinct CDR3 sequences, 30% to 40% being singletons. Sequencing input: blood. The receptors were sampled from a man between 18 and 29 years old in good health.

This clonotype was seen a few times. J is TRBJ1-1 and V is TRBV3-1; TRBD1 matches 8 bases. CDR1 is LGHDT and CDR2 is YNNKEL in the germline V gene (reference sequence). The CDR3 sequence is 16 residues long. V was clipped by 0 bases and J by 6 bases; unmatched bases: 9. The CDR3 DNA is TGTGCCAGCAGCCAAGATCTTACAGGGGGTCTTGCTGAAGCTTTCTTT. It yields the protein CASSQDLTGGLAEAFF.

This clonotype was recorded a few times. The CDR3 sequence: CASSAGGGLNQPQHF. The CDR3 nucleotides are TGTGCCAGCAGTGCGGGAGGGGGCCTCAATCAGCCCCAGCATTTT. The rearrangement links TRBV27 to TRBJ1-5, with 7 positions matching TRBD1. Germline V lookup: CDR1 MNHEY, CDR2 SMNVEV (reference sequence). V lost 5 bases, J lost 3 bases, and 7 bases stayed unmatched. The CDR3 is 15 residues long.

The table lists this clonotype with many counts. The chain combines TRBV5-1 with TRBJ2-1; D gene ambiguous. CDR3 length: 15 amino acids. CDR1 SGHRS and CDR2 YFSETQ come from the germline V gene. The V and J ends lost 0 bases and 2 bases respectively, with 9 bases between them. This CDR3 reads CASSLVSGPYNEQFF. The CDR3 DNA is TGCGCCAGCAGCTTGGTGTCAGGACCCTACAATGAGCAGTTCTTC.

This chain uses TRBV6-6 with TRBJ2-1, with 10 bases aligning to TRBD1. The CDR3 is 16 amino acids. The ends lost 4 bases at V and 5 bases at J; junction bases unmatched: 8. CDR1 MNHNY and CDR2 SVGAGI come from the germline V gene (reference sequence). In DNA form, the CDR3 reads TGTGCCAGCAGTTCCCTAAGGGACAGGGGAAACAATGAGCAGTTCTTC. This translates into CASSSLRDRGNNEQFF.

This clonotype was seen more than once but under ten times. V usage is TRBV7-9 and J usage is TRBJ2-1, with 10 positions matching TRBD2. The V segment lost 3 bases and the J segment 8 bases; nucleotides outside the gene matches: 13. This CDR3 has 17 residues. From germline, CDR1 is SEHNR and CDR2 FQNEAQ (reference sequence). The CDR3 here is CASSFRTSGIGSDEQFF. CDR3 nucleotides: TGTGCCAGCAGCTTTCGGACTAGCGGAATTGGTAGCGATGAGCAGTTCTTC.

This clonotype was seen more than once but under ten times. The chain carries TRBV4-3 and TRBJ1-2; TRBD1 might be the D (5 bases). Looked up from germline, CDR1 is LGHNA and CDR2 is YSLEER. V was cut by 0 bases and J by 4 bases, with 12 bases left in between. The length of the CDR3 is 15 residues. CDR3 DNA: TGCGCCAGCAGCCAAGATTGGGGGGAAGCCTATGGCTACACCTTC. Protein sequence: CASSQDWGEAYGYTF.

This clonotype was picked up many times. CDR3 protein: CASSLVRNSYNEQFF. CDR3 nucleotide sequence: TGTGCCAGCAGCTTAGTGCGAAACTCCTACAATGAGCAGTTCTTC. The gene calls are TRBV11-2 and TRBJ2-1; D not certain. V was shortened by 1 base and J by 0 bases, with 7 bases between the two germline ends. CDR1 SGHAT and CDR2 FQNNGV come from the germline V gene. The CDR3 runs 15 residues.

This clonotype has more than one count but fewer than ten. The CDR3 loop is CASSRGQDRRDTEAFF. Here the CDR3 DNA reads TGCGCCAGCAGTAGGGGACAGGACCGGCGGGACACTGAAGCTTTCTTT. The chain carries TRBV5-1 and TRBJ1-1; 8 bases are shared with TRBD1. After removal of 5 bases from V and 3 bases from J, the junction contained 12 bases not matched to a gene. The CDR3 extends over 16 amino acids. Germline-derived CDR1 and CDR2 are SGHRS and YFSETQ.

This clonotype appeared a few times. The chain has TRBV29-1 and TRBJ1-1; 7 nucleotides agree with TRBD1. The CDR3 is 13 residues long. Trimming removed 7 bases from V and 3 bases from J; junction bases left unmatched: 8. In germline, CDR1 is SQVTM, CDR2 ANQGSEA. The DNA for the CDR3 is TGCAGCGCCGAAGGGACAGCGTACACTGAAGCTTTCTTT. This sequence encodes CSAEGTAYTEAFF.

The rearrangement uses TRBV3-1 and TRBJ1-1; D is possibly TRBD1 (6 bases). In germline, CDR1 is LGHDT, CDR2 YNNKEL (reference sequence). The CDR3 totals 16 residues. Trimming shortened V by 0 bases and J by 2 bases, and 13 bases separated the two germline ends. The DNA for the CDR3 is TGTGCCAGCAGCCAAGAAGGTAGGACAGATAACACTGAAGCTTTCTTT. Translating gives CASSQEGRTDNTEAFF.

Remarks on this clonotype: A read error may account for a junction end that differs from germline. The CDR3 reads CASSLSGDRANDGYTF. CDR3 nucleotides: TGTGCCAGCAGTTTATCAGGGGATAGAGCTAACGATGGCTACACCTTC. This chain connects TRBV27 to TRBJ1-2; D possibly corresponds to TRBD1 (5 bases). The CDR3 runs 16 residues. Germline V gene sequence: CDR1 MNHEY, CDR2 SMNVEV (reference sequence).

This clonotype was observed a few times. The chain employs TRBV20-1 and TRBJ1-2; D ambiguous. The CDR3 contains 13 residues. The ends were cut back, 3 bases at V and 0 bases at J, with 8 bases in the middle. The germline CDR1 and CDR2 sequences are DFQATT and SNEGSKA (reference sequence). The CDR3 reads CSASPSSNYGYTF. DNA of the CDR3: TGCAGTGCTAGTCCCAGCTCTAACTATGGCTACACCTTC.

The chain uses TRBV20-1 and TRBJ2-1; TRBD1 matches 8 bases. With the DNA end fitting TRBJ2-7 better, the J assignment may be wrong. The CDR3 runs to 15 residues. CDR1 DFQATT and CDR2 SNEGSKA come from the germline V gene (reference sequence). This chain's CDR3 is CSAREAGGAYNEQYF. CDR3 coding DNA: TGCAGTGCTAGAGAAGCAGGGGGCGCCTACAATGAGCAGTACTTC.